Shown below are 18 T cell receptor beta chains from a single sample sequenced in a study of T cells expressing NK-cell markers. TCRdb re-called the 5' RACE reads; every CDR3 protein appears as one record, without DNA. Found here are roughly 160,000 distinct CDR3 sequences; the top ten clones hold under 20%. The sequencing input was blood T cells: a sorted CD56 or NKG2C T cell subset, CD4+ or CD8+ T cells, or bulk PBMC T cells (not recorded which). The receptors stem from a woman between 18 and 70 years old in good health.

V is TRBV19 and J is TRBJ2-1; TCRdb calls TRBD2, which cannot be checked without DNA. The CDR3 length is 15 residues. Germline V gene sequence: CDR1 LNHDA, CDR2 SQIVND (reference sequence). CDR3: CASSSGRATVYEQFF. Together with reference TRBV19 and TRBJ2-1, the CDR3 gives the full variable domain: DGGITQSPKYLFRKEGQNVTLSCEQNLNHDAMYWYRQDPGQGLRLIYYSQIVNDFQKGDIAEGYSVSREKKESFPLTVTSAQKNPTAFYLCASSSGRATVYEQFFGPGTRLTVL.

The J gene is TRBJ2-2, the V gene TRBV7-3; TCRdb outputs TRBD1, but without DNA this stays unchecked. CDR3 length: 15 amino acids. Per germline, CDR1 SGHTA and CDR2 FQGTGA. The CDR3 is CASSVRGQGTGELFF.

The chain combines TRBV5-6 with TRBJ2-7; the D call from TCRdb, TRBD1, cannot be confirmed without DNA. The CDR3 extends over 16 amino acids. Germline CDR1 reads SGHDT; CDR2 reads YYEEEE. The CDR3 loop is CASSAPRTGGSYEQYF.

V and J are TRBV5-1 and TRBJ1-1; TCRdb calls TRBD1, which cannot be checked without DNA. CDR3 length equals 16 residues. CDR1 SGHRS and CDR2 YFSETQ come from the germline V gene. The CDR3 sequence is CASSLNRGLRGTEAFF.

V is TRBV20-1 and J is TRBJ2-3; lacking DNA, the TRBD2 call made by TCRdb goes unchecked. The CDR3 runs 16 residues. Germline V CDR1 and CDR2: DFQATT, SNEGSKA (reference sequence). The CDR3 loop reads CSARDYLGTSGKTQYF.

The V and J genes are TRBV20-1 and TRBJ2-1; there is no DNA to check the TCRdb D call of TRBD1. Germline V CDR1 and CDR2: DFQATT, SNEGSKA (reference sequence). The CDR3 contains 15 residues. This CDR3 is CSASYGGSLGNEQFF.

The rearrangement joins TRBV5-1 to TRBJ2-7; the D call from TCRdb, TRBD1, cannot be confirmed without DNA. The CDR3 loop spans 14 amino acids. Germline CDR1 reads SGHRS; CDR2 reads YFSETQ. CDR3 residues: CASSGTGPPYEQYF.

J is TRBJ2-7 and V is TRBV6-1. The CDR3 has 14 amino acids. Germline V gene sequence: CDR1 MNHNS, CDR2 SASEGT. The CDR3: CASSKQGLGYEQYF.

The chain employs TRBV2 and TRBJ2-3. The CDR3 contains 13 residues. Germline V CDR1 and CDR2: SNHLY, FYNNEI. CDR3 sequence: CASVYAGTDTQYF.

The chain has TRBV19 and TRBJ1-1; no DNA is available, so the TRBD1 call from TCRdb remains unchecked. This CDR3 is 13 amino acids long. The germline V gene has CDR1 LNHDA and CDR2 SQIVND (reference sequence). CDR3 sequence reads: CASSVQGGTEAFF.

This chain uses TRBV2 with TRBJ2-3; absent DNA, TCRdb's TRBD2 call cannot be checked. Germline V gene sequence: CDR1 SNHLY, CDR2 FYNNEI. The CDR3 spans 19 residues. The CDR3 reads CASSEWFGTSGGSTDTQYF.

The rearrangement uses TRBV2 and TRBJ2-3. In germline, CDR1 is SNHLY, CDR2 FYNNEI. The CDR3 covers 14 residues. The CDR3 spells CASSSTSAKDTQYF.

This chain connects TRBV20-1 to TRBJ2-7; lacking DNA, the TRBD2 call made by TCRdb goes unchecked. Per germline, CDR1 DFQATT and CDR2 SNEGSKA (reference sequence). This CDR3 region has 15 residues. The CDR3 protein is CSARALGGGGYEQYF.

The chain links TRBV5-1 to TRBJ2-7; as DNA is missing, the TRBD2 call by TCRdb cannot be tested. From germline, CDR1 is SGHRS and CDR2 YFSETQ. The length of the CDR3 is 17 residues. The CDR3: CASSLARSRTRSYEQYF.

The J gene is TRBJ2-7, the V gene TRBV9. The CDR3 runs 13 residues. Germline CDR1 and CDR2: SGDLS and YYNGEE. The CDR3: CASSVDSSYEQYF.

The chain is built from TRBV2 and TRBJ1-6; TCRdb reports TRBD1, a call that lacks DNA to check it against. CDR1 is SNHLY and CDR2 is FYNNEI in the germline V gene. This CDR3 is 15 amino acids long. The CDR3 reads CASRTGTIVGSPLHF.

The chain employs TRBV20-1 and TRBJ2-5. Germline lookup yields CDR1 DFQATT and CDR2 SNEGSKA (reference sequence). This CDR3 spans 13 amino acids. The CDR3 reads CSARFPARETQYF.

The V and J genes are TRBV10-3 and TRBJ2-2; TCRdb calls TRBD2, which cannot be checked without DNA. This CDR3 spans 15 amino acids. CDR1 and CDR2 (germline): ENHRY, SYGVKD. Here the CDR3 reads CAISSLAGDTGELFF.